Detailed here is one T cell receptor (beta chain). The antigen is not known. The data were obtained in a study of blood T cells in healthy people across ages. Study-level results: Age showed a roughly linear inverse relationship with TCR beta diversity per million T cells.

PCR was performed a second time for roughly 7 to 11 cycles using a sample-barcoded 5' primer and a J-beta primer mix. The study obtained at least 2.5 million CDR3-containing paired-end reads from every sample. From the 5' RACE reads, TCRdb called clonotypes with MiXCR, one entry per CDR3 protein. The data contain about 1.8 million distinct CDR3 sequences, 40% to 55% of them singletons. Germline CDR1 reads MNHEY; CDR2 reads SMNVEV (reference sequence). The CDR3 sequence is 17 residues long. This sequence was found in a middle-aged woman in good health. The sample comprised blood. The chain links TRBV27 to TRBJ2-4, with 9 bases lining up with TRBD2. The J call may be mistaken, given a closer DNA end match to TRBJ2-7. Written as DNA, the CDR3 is TGTGCCAGCAGTTCCACTAAGGATGCGGGGGGGAGTTACGAGCAGTACTTC. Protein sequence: CASSSTKDAGGSYEQYF.